The 18 T cell receptor beta chains below all came from one sample that was sequenced in a study of T cell clonality in common variable immunodeficiency. Data came from immunoSEQ multiplex PCR; TCRdb stores just in-frame clones and leaves some out. Observed in the sample are roughly 28,000 clones, none of them singletons. The sample comprised peripheral blood mononuclear cells. The source of these receptors is a person aged 18-70 years in good health.

The table lists this clone with many counts. Read coverage stops 3 residues before the CDR3 terminus; the germline J gene supplies the remainder. This rearrangement joins TRBV29-1 to TRBJ1-1; 8 bases are a match to TRBD1. CDR1 and CDR2 from the germline V gene are SQVTM and ANQGSEA. The CDR3 sequence is 12 residues long. With 8 bases clipped from V and 5 bases from J, the junction kept 7 bases outside the gene matches. CDR3 bases read: TGCAGCCTCAGACAGGGGCGAACTGAA. Residues: CSLRQGRTE. The entire CDR3 sequence reads CSLRQGRTEAFF.

Many counts were recorded for this clone. The read finishes 3 residues shy of the CDR3 end, and the germline J gene is used to complete it. The rearrangement uses TRBV18 and TRBJ2-7; D unclear. CDR1 is KGHSH, CDR2 LQKENI, per germline. CDR3 length equals 14 residues. The V and J ends lost 3 bases and 0 bases respectively, with 9 bases between them. The DNA read from the CDR3 is TGTGCCAGCTCACCGTCACTGAGCTCCTACGAG. Encoded protein: CASSPSLSSYE. The full-length CDR3 reads as CASSPSLSSYEQYF.

In its sample, this clone was seen many times. Here the CDR3 reads CASSFRAGANVLTF. The part of the CDR3 DNA that was read is TGTGCCAGCAGCTTCAGGGCTGGGGCCAACGTC. The chain combines TRBV7-2 with TRBJ2-6; D may be TRBD1 (5 bases). The sequenced fragment ends 3 residues before the CDR3 boundary, so the rest is inferred from the germline J gene. V was pared by 3 bases and J by 2 bases, with 5 bases between. Per the germline V gene, CDR1 is SGHTA and CDR2 is FQGNSA. CDR3 length equals 14 residues.

The table lists this clone with many counts. The read finishes 3 residues shy of the CDR3 end, and the germline J gene is used to complete it. V is TRBV6-2 or TRBV6-3 and J is TRBJ2-7, with unresolved D. Between the trimmed V and J ends, which lost 2 bases and 0 bases, there was a span of 11 bases. The CDR3 loop spans 15 amino acids. The germline V gene has CDR1 MNHEY and CDR2 SVGEGT. The CDR3 protein is CASSYAETGSYEQYF. Partial CDR3 DNA: TGTGCCAGCAGTTACGCCGAGACTGGCTCCTACGAG.

This clone has more than one count but fewer than ten. The read terminates 3 residues ahead of where the CDR3 ends, so the germline J gene completes it. This chain joins TRBV18 and TRBJ1-1; D unresolved. Trimming shortened V by 1 base and J by 1 base, and 10 bases separated the two germline ends. This CDR3 contains 15 residues. Per germline, CDR1 KGHSH and CDR2 LQKENI. Partial CDR3 DNA: TGTGCCAGCTCACCACATAAGGGTGCGAACACTGAA. Its protein is CASSPHKGANTE. The whole CDR3 sequence reads CASSPHKGANTEAFF. The full variable domain, in which reference TRBV18 and TRBJ1-1 provide the parts outside the CDR3, is NAGVMQNPRHLVRRRGQEARLRCSPMKGHSHVYWYRQLPEEGLKFMVYLQKENIIDESGMPKERFSAEFPKEGPSILRIQQVVRGDSAAYFCASSPHKGANTEAFFGQGTRLTVV.

There are many counts of this clone. Coverage ceases 3 residues before the CDR3 finishes, and the germline J gene fills in the end. The rearrangement uses TRBV20-1 and TRBJ1-1; maybe TRBD1 (6 bases). The CDR3 is 14 amino acids. V gave up 0 bases and J gave up 3 bases, with 11 bases separating them. Germline CDR1 is DFQATT and CDR2 is SNEGSKA (reference sequence). The CDR3 protein is CSAREGGGYTEAFF. Partial CDR3 DNA: TGCAGTGCTAGAGAAGGAGGGGGATACACTGAA.

This clone was observed at least ten times. The read terminates 3 residues ahead of where the CDR3 ends, so the germline J gene completes it. The chain is built from TRBV4-1 and TRBJ2-3; D not resolved. Germline V gene sequence: CDR1 MGHRA, CDR2 YSYEKL. Trimming shortened V by 1 base and J by 6 bases, and 14 bases separated the two germline ends. The CDR3 contains 15 residues. The CDR3 here is CASSQVQPRLDTQYF. The part of the CDR3 DNA that was read is TGCGCCAGCAGCCAAGTCCAACCGAGGTTGGATACG.

On this clone: The read ends 3 residues before the CDR3 terminus; that terminus is restored from the germline J gene. The chain combines TRBV7-3 with TRBJ1-2, with D perhaps matching TRBD1 (5 bases). This CDR3 has 15 residues. Germline V gives CDR1 SGHTA, CDR2 FQGTGA. CDR3 sequence: CASSLVGDSYNDYTF. Partial CDR3 DNA: TGTGCCAGCAGCTTAGTGGGGGACTCCTACAATGAC.

A note on this clone: The read terminates 3 residues before the CDR3 end, so the remaining end is supplied by the germline J gene. This sequence joins TRBV29-1 and TRBJ1-4; 9 bases map to TRBD1. The germline gives CDR1 SQVTM, CDR2 ANQGSEA. CDR3 length: 15 residues. The CDR3 sequence is CSVADRGTGANVLFF. The DNA read from the CDR3 is TGCAGCGTTGCCGACAGGGGGACTGGGGCCAACGTA.

In this sample, this clone turned up many times. The read terminates 3 residues before the CDR3 end, so the remaining end is supplied by the germline J gene. This chain links TRBV20-1 with TRBJ2-3, with 15 bases lining up with TRBD2. The CDR3 loop spans 16 amino acids. Germline CDR1 is DFQATT and CDR2 is SNEGSKA (reference sequence). V dropped 3 bases and J dropped 7; count of bases not matched to a gene: 8. The CDR3 bases that were read are TGCAGTGCTAGGGCGGGACTAGCGGGGGGAGGGAATACG. Residues: CSARAGLAGGGNT. The CDR3 as a whole reads CSARAGLAGGGNTQYF.

This clone was recorded many times. CDR3 sequence reads: CASKPGQGTTNEKLFF. The part of the CDR3 DNA that was read is TGCGCCAGCAAACCGGGACAGGGAACAACTAATGAAAAA. The chain combines TRBV5-1 with TRBJ1-4; 9 positions match TRBD1. Read data end 3 residues before the CDR3 end; the end is taken from the germline J gene. The CDR3 consists of 16 residues. CDR1 is SGHRS, CDR2 YFSETQ, per germline. V shed 6 bases, J shed 0 bases, and the junction held 6 bases outside the gene matches.

This clone was recorded at least ten times. The read ends 3 residues before the CDR3 terminus; that terminus is restored from the germline J gene. The rearrangement links TRBV20-1 to TRBJ2-5; the D gene is possibly TRBD2 (6 bases). The length of the CDR3 is 13 residues. Germline CDR1 DFQATT, CDR2 SNEGSKA (reference sequence). V dropped 6 bases and J dropped 1 base, with 12 bases sitting between them. Here the CDR3 reads CSAQGLLQETQYF. Partial CDR3 DNA: TGCAGTGCCCAAGGACTACTCCAAGAGACC.

This clone was counted at least ten times. Sequencing ends 3 residues short of the CDR3 end; the germline J gene provides the rest. The chain has TRBV7-2 and TRBJ1-2, with TRBD1 as a possible D gene (5 bases). Germline V gene lookup returns CDR1 SGHTA and CDR2 FQGNSA. The CDR3 contains 14 residues. Deletions cut 1 base from V and 2 bases from J, with 8 bases between. The CDR3 sequence is CASSLDWGNYGYTF. CDR3 DNA (partial): TGTGCCAGCAGCTTAGATTGGGGCAACTATGGC. The whole variable domain, remainder taken from reference TRBV7-2 and TRBJ1-2, is GAGVSQSPSNKVTEKGKDVELRCDPISGHTALYWYRQSLGQGLEFLIYFQGNSAPDKSGLPSDRFSAERTGGSVSTLTIQRTQQEDSAVYLCASSLDWGNYGYTFGSGTRLTVV.

CDR3 amino acids: CASSPAGGGNTIYF. CDR3 DNA, as far as it was read: TGTGCCAGCTCACCGGCAGGGGGTGGAAACACC. The chain carries TRBV18 and TRBJ1-3, with 7 bases that match TRBD1. With the read ending 3 residues before the CDR3 end, the germline J gene is used to fill in that end. The CDR3 runs 14 residues. Germline V gene sequence: CDR1 KGHSH, CDR2 LQKENI. The ends lost 3 bases at V and 3 bases at J; junction bases unmatched: 2.

This clone has at least ten counts. With the read ending 3 residues before the CDR3 end, the germline J gene is used to fill in that end. The rearrangement joins TRBV12-3 or TRBV12-4 to TRBJ2-7; no clear D gene. The CDR3 extends over 13 amino acids. V was trimmed by 6 bases and J by 0 bases, leaving 9 bases between them. The covered CDR3 bases are TGTGCCAGCAGCACCCAGGTCTCCTACGAG. This translates into CASSTQVSYE. The full CDR3 sequence reads CASSTQVSYEQYF.

This clone was seen many times. The missing CDR3 end, 3 residues past where the read stops, is filled in from the germline J gene. The chain employs TRBV6-2 or TRBV6-3 and TRBJ2-2; 10 nucleotides align to TRBD2. J lost 7 bases, V lost 10 bases, and 12 bases had no gene match. In germline, CDR1 is MNHEY, CDR2 SVGEGT. This CDR3 contains 15 residues. CDR3 loop: CAIESGGASSGELFF. The sequenced part of the CDR3 DNA is TGTGCCATAGAAAGCGGGGGGGCGTCTAGCGGGGAG.

This clone was found many times. The read terminates 3 residues ahead of where the CDR3 ends, so the germline J gene completes it. The chain joins TRBV7-6 to TRBJ1-1; no reliable D call. CDR3 length: 14 residues. Germline V gives CDR1 SGHVS, CDR2 FNYEAQ. The V end was cut by 4 bases, the J end by 0 bases, with 9 bases between. The part of the CDR3 DNA that was read is TGTGCCAGCAGCTCTAGAGCCATGAACACTGAA. Amino acid sequence: CASSSRAMNTE. In full, the CDR3 reads CASSSRAMNTEAFF. The full variable domain, rest sourced from reference TRBV7-6 and TRBJ1-1, is GAGVSQSPRYKVTKRGQDVALRCDPISGHVSLYWYRQALGQGPEFLTYFNYEAQQDKSGLPNDRFSAERPEGSISTLTIQRTEQRDSAMYRCASSSRAMNTEAFFGQGTRLTVV.

This clone was observed at least ten times. The read comes to an end 3 residues before the CDR3 does, leaving the germline J gene to fill in the end. The chain carries TRBV5-5 and TRBJ1-2; 7 bases fit TRBD1. Germline CDR1 is SGHKS and CDR2 is YYEKEE (reference sequence). The CDR3 runs to 12 residues. This CDR3 reads CASSLTGVFYTF. Incomplete CDR3 DNA: TGTGCCAGCAGCTTAACAGGGGTTTTC.